This TCR beta chain was profiled in a study of blood T cell repertoires in COVID-19. For the study at large: PBMCs, B-cell-depleted T cells, or T cells were the source of the cDNA or gDNA that made up the material.

The CDR3 has 15 residues. Germline-derived CDR1 and CDR2 are MDHEN and SYDVKM. Trimming removed 1 base from V and 8 bases from J; junction bases left unmatched: 5. Study members were between about 18 and 95 years old and lived in 20 to 25 US regions. As originally analysed: By means of reference gene primer amplification, nucleated cell counts were estimated. Repertoires were generated with immunoSEQ multiplex PCR, while TCRdb's copy carries only in-frame clones and drops some. V and J calls and clone size are those listed in that table; D and trimming were worked out from the DNA. The sample has fewer than 350,000 clones, 90% seen once.

The TCR was taken from a woman aged 18-30 years with acute COVID-19. Source material: PBMCs or T cells enriched from blood (not recorded which). The chain is built from TRBV28 and TRBJ1-4; 9 bases are a match to TRBD1. CDR3: CASSLSGTGKEKLFF. CDR3 in DNA: TGTGCCAGCAGTTTATCTGGGACAGGGAAAGAAAAACTGTTTTTT.